This TCR beta chain was recovered during a study of high-grade serous ovarian cancer treatment subgroups. About the research overall: Mean per sample: around 14,000 reads, around 7,300 unique TCR beta rearrangements.

Study outcomes and limitations: TCR clonal relatedness correlated positively with neoantigen level. Same-patient tumor repertoires overlapped at about 0.095 to 0.85; different patients barely overlapped.

TCRdb's table, derived via immunoSEQ multiplex PCR, lists solely in-frame clones and lacks some. The sample lists thousands of clones, around 80% occurring once. The CDR3 has 13 residues. The germline gives CDR1 SGHTA, CDR2 FQGNSA. Trimming cost V 0 bases and J 7 bases; bases outside gene matches: 0. A remark on this clone: As yet, its antigen is unknown.

Tumor tissue was taken before any definitive surgery or chemotherapy was given. The chain employs TRBV7-2 and TRBJ2-1, with TRBD2 matching 7 bases. Input material: tumor tissue. The receptor was isolated from a human donor with high-grade serous ovarian cancer. CDR3 nucleotides: TGTGCCAGCAGCTTAGCGCGGGAGAATGAGCAGTTCTTC. Translated: CASSLARENEQFF.